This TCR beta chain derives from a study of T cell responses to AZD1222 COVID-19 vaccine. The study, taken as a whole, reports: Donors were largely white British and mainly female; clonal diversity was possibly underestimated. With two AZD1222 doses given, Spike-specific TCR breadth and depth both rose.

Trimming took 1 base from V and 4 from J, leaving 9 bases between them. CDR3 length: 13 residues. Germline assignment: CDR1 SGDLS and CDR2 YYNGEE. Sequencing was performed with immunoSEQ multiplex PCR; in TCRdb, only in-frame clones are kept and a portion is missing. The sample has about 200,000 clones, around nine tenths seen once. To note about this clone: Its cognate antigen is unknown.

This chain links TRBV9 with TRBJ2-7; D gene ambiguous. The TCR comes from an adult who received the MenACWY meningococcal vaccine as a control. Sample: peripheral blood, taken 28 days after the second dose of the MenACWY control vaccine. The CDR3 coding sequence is TGTGCCAGCAGCGTACTGGGTTTGTACGAGCAGTACTTC. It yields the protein CASSVLGLYEQYF.